This passage covers 24 T cell receptor beta chains from one sample sequenced in a study of neurological immune-mediated disorders (dated by TCRdb to between 2018 and 2020). The library was built by means of 5' RACE. The data were produced on an Illumina HiSeq 2500. The public sequencing data were trimmed at Q25 with fastp and processed into clonotypes with MiXCR by TCRdb, which kept only in-frame beta chains. Duplicate CDR3 protein sequences are folded into a single record with the most common DNA and genes. Recorded for this sample are fewer than 25,000 distinct CDR3 sequences; under 11% of them occurred a single time. The leading ten clones occupy 20% to 25% of the sample. Sequencing used PBMCs. Receptors were obtained from a woman aged 60 to 75 with HTLV-1-associated myelopathy (HAM/TSP).

This clonotype showed up many times. The chain combines TRBV2 with TRBJ2-3, with 12 nucleotides matching TRBD2. The CDR3 runs to 16 residues. Germline trimming cut 6 bases from V and 1 base from J; bases unmatched to any gene: 5. CDR1 is SNHLY and CDR2 is FYNNEI in the germline V gene. The CDR3 bases are TGTGCCAGCAGGACAGGGACTAGCGGGCGCACAGATACGCAGTATTTT. Amino acid sequence: CASRTGTSGRTDTQYF.

At least ten counts were recorded for this clonotype. The chain uses TRBV7-8 and TRBJ1-2, with D perhaps TRBD1 (5 bases). The CDR3 is 15 amino acids. V shed 4 bases and J shed 4 bases, with 16 bases lying between them. Germline CDR1 is SGHVS and CDR2 is FQNEAQ. DNA for the CDR3: TGTGCCAGCAGCTCGACTCCGGGACGGGTCTATGGCTACACCTTC. Translated: CASSSTPGRVYGYTF.

In DNA, the CDR3 is TGTGCCAGCAGCTTGATGGAGGCCCCGTTGACTTTC. Translating gives CASSLMEAPLTF. The rearrangement joins TRBV5-6 to TRBJ2-6, with D maybe TRBD2 (5 bases). The CDR3 has 12 amino acids. Trimming left V 1 base short and J 17 bases short, with 13 bases between. The germline CDR1 and CDR2 sequences are SGHDT and YYEEEE.

Within the sample, this clonotype is medium-sized (0.01 to 0.1%). The chain combines TRBV10-3 with TRBJ2-2; tentative D call: TRBD2 (6 bases). V lost 4 bases to trimming and J lost 7 bases, with 16 bases between them. The CDR3 totals 15 residues. Germline CDR1 and CDR2: ENHRY and SYGVKD. CDR3 residues: CAISVLGKEGGELFF. The CDR3 nucleotides read TGTGCCATCAGTGTGCTGGGAAAGGAGGGCGGGGAGCTGTTTTTT.

This clonotype was seen repeatedly, ten times or more. This chain uses TRBV2 with TRBJ1-3; perhaps TRBD1 as D (6 bases). Germline CDR1 reads SNHLY; CDR2 reads FYNNEI. The ends were cut back, 3 bases at V and 2 bases at J, with 17 bases in the middle. The CDR3 loop spans 17 amino acids. CDR3 bases: TGTGCCAGCAGTGAGGGCGAGGGGGTGATCACTGGAAACACCATATATTTT. As protein: CASSEGEGVITGNTIYF.

This clonotype was recorded at least ten times. V and J are TRBV5-1 and TRBJ1-4; D is ambiguous. This CDR3 has 14 residues. Per the germline V gene, CDR1 is SGHRS and CDR2 is YFSETQ. The germline V and J ends were trimmed by 0 bases and 4 bases, with 7 bases remaining between them. The CDR3 spells CASSLEKGNEKLFF. Written as DNA, the CDR3 is TGCGCCAGCAGCTTGGAGAAGGGTAATGAAAAACTGTTTTTT.

By share, this clonotype ranks as medium-sized. The rearrangement links TRBV5-1 to TRBJ1-4, with unresolved D. Trimming cost V 6 bases and J 0 bases, with 12 bases left between them. Germline-derived CDR1 and CDR2 are SGHRS and YFSETQ. The CDR3 totals 15 residues. The CDR3 loop reads CASTSGSSTNEKLFF. The DNA of the CDR3 is TGCGCCAGCACCTCCGGCAGTTCAACTAATGAAAAACTGTTTTTT.

The table lists this clonotype with many counts. J is TRBJ2-1 and V is TRBV20-1, with 8 bases lining up with TRBD2. J lost 5 bases, V lost 0 bases, and 3 bases had no gene match. The length of the CDR3 is 14 residues. Germline V gene lookup returns CDR1 DFQATT and CDR2 SNEGSKA (reference sequence). CDR3: CSARDGTRDNEQFF. The CDR3 coding sequence is TGCAGTGCTAGAGATGGGACTAGGGACAATGAGCAGTTCTTC.

This clonotype has at least ten counts. The V call is TRBV20-1, the J call TRBJ2-1; D might be TRBD2 (6 bases). Trimming removed 0 bases from V and 1 base from J, with 16 bases in between. This CDR3 has 17 residues. CDR1 and CDR2 from the germline V gene are DFQATT and SNEGSKA (reference sequence). This CDR3 reads CSARDPRGASSYNEQFF. The CDR3 nucleotides are TGCAGTGCTAGAGATCCCCGCGGGGCTAGTTCCTACAATGAGCAGTTCTTC.

This clonotype came up many times. The genes are TRBV12-3 or TRBV12-4 and TRBJ2-1; 8 bases are a match to TRBD2. With V trimmed by 1 base and J by 2 bases, 1 base remained unmatched. This CDR3 is built from 15 residues. CDR3 residues: CASSLDGGAYNEQFF. In nucleotides, the CDR3 is TGTGCCAGCAGTTTAGACGGGGGGGCCTACAATGAGCAGTTCTTC.

The table lists this clonotype with many counts. This sequence joins TRBV6-5 and TRBJ2-5; 9 bases line up with TRBD2. V was pared by 6 bases and J by 3 bases, with 8 bases of the junction left unmatched. CDR1 and CDR2 (germline): MNHEY, SVGAGI. This CDR3 contains 15 residues. In nucleotides, the CDR3 is TGTGCCAGCAGAAGCGGGGGGTTTTCTAAAGAGACCCAGTACTTC. Protein: CASRSGGFSKETQYF.

This clonotype came up many times. Written as DNA, the CDR3 is TGTGCCAGCAGTTTTCGGTCACAGACAGCTGAAGCTTTCTTT. The encoded protein is CASSFRSQTAEAFF. The chain is built from TRBV27 and TRBJ1-1; D perhaps matches TRBD1 (5 bases). CDR3 length: 14 residues. Germline assignment: CDR1 MNHEY and CDR2 SMNVEV (reference sequence). The V and J ends lost 3 bases and 6 bases respectively, with 14 bases between them.

At least ten counts were recorded for this clonotype. This chain uses TRBV29-1 with TRBJ2-1; D assignment may be TRBD1 or TRBD2 (6 bases each). Germline values: CDR1 SQVTM, CDR2 ANQGSEA. This CDR3 is built from 13 residues. Between the trimmed V and J ends, which lost 3 bases and 9 bases, there was a span of 15 bases. The CDR3 DNA follows: TGCAGCGTTGAGCGGAGGGGGTCGGGTGAGCAGTTCTTC. Protein: CSVERRGSGEQFF.

This clonotype was seen ten or more times. The genes are TRBV6-1 and TRBJ2-7; 10 bases map to TRBD2. Germline V gene sequence: CDR1 MNHNS, CDR2 SASEGT. There are 19 residues in the CDR3. V gave up 6 bases and J gave up 3 bases; unmatched junction bases: 20. CDR3 DNA: TGTGCCAGCAGGAGTGATTTAGCGGGGGGTACGGTGAATTTCTACGAGCAGTACTTC. This codes for CASRSDLAGGTVNFYEQYF.

This clonotype was observed at least ten times. The chain couples TRBV11-2 to TRBJ2-5, with D perhaps assigned TRBD1 or TRBD2 (6 bases each). From germline, CDR1 is SGHAT and CDR2 FQNNGV. V lost 8 bases and J 2 bases, leaving 12 bases between the germline ends. The CDR3 covers 13 residues. The CDR3 reads CASLGGLQETQYF. The CDR3 DNA follows: TGTGCCAGCCTAGGGGGGCTTCAAGAGACCCAGTACTTC.

The genes are TRBV12-3 or TRBV12-4 and TRBJ1-5; TRBD1 agrees at 8 bases. V lost 8 bases to trimming and J lost 2 bases; unmatched junction nucleotides: 2. The length of the CDR3 is 13 residues. The chain's CDR3 is CASGTGRNQPQHF. In nucleotides, the CDR3 is TGTGCCAGCGGGACAGGACGCAATCAGCCCCAGCATTTT.

As DNA, the CDR3 is TGTGCCAGCAGCCAAGATGCAGGGGGCCGGGGCTACACCTTC. It yields the protein CASSQDAGGRGYTF. V gene TRBV3-1 combines with J gene TRBJ1-2; 8 bases agree with TRBD1. Germline V lookup: CDR1 LGHDT, CDR2 YNNKEL (reference sequence). There are 14 residues in the CDR3. The ends lost 0 bases at V and 8 bases at J; junction bases unmatched: 5.

There are many counts of this clonotype. The junction departs from germline at one end; a sequencing error may be responsible. The rearrangement uses TRBV20-1 and TRBJ1-4; D may be TRBD1 (6 bases). CDR3 size: 14 residues. CDR1 is DFQATT and CDR2 is SNEGSKA in the germline V gene (reference sequence). The CDR3 sequence is CSARDGGEVEKLFF. CDR3 coding DNA: TGCAGTGCGAGAGATGGGGGCGAGGTTGAAAAACTGTTTTTT.

This clonotype was recorded at least ten times. The chain couples TRBV7-9 to TRBJ1-1; unclear D gene. The CDR3 is made up of 14 amino acids. V lost 10 bases, J lost 5 bases, and 20 bases lay in between. The germline V gene has CDR1 SEHNR and CDR2 FQNEAQ (reference sequence). CDR3 sequence: CATYKEGRETEAFF. The CDR3 bases are TGTGCCACATACAAGGAGGGCCGGGAGACTGAAGCTTTCTTT. Based on the CDR3 plus reference TRBV7-9 and TRBJ1-1, the full variable domain is DTGVSQNPRHKITKRGQNVTFRCDPISEHNRLYWYRQTLGQGPEFLTYFQNEAQLEKSRLLSDRFSAERPKGSFSTLEIQRTEQGDSAMYLCATYKEGRETEAFFGQGTRLTVV.

This clonotype occurred many times. J is TRBJ2-7 and V is TRBV20-1, with 8 bases matching TRBD1. The CDR3 totals 14 residues. The V segment lost 7 bases and the J segment 2 bases; nucleotides outside the gene matches: 10. Germline-derived CDR1 and CDR2 are DFQATT and SNEGSKA (reference sequence). The CDR3 nucleotides are TGCAGTGGGGAAGCCGGGACAGGAACCTACGAGCAGTACTTC. Its protein is CSGEAGTGTYEQYF.

This clonotype was detected many times. The chain employs TRBV20-1 and TRBJ1-1, with D possibly matching TRBD1 (5 bases). The CDR3 has 14 residues. V was trimmed by 1 base and J by 0 bases, leaving 9 bases between them. Germline V gene lookup returns CDR1 DFQATT and CDR2 SNEGSKA (reference sequence). The CDR3 region is CSARVPGLNTEAFF. CDR3 sequence (DNA): TGCAGTGCTAGAGTTCCAGGGCTGAACACTGAAGCTTTCTTT.

This clonotype was recorded many times. The chain is built from TRBV6-2 or TRBV6-3 and TRBJ2-6; no clear D gene. The CDR3 consists of 13 residues. Trimming stripped 6 bases from V and 5 bases from J, with 8 bases between. The germline V gene encodes CDR1 MNHEY and CDR2 SVGEGT. The CDR3: CASSLGRANVLTF. In nucleotides, the CDR3 is TGTGCCAGCAGCTTAGGGAGGGCCAACGTCCTGACTTTC.

This clonotype appeared many times. DNA for the CDR3: TGCGCCAGCAGCCCATTAGCAGGTATGAACACTGAAGCTTTCTTT. Its protein is CASSPLAGMNTEAFF. V gene TRBV5-1 combines with J gene TRBJ1-1; no reliable D call. Germline V gene lookup returns CDR1 SGHRS and CDR2 YFSETQ. Trimming stripped 4 bases from V and 0 bases from J, with 13 bases between. This CDR3 comprises 15 residues.

There are many counts of this clonotype. CDR3 region: CSADSGGGTDTQYF. CDR3 bases: TGCAGTGCTGATAGCGGGGGGGGGACAGATACGCAGTATTTT. The J gene is TRBJ2-3, the V gene TRBV20-1, with 11 bases matching TRBD2. CDR3 size: 14 residues. Germline loops: CDR1 DFQATT, CDR2 SNEGSKA (reference sequence). V shed 5 bases and J 3 bases; nucleotides not matched to a gene: 4.